The next 19 T cell receptor beta chains were all read from a single sample in a study of response to subunit inactivated influenza vaccine. TCRdb called the RT-PCR reads again in MiXCR, with one record for every CDR3 protein. This sample carries 200,000 to 250,000 distinct CDR3 sequences, 12% of them seen once, and the ten largest clones take about 8%. The specimen was non-naive T cells sorted from PBMCs, collected around 15 days before vaccination. These receptors all come from a man aged 50-59 years who received an inactivated influenza vaccine.

This sequence joins TRBV20-1 and TRBJ2-1; D is unresolved. The CDR3 sequence is 10 residues long. Germline CDR1 DFQATT, CDR2 SNEGSKA (reference sequence). CDR3 sequence reads: CSVATHEQFF. Written as DNA, the CDR3 is TGCTCCGTGGCTACCCATGAGCAGTTCTTC.

This clonotype was found a few times. The rearrangement links TRBV7-2 to TRBJ2-7; 7 bases fit TRBD1. Germline trimming cut 4 bases from V and 4 bases from J; bases unmatched to any gene: 7. The CDR3 runs 14 residues. The germline gives CDR1 SGHTA, CDR2 FQGNSA. The CDR3: CASSSQGGQYEQYF. CDR3 bases: TGTGCCAGCAGCTCCCAAGGGGGCCAGTACGAGCAGTACTTC.

This rearrangement joins TRBV12-3 or TRBV12-4 to TRBJ2-4; D might be TRBD1 or TRBD2, each matching 5 bases. V lost 5 bases, J lost 0 bases, and 20 bases lay in between. The CDR3 totals 18 residues. The chain's CDR3 is CASSSTGTVPIAKNIQYF. CDR3 DNA sequence: TGTGCCAGCAGTAGCACCGGGACGGTGCCGATAGCCAAAAACATTCAGTACTTC.

This clonotype was found many times. The J gene is TRBJ1-5, the V gene TRBV20-1; no clear D gene. Germline values: CDR1 DFQATT, CDR2 SNEGSKA (reference sequence). The germline V and J ends were trimmed by 6 bases and 2 bases, with 20 bases remaining between them. This CDR3 comprises 16 residues. CDR3 amino acids: CSATPGPFLGNQPQHF. CDR3 coding DNA: TGCAGTGCGACCCCGGGCCCTTTTTTGGGCAATCAGCCCCAGCATTTT.

CDR3 loop: CASSRRAREQFF. DNA for the CDR3: TGTGCCAGCAGTCGGAGGGCCAGGGAGCAGTTCTTC. The gene calls are TRBV6-2 or TRBV6-3 and TRBJ2-1; a weak D match, TRBD2 (6 bases). Looked up from germline, CDR1 is MNHEY and CDR2 is SVGEGT. The CDR3 sequence is 12 residues long. The V end lost 5 bases, the J end lost 10 bases, and 12 bases lay between the germline ends.

The V call is TRBV6-2 or TRBV6-3, the J call TRBJ1-2, with D maybe TRBD1 (6 bases). The CDR3 is made up of 16 amino acids. Germline CDR1 MNHEY, CDR2 SVGEGT. V lost 6 bases and J 4 bases, leaving 21 bases between the germline ends. CDR3 region: CASRQDPVRGAYGYTF. CDR3 sequence (DNA): TGTGCCAGCAGACAGGATCCCGTTCGGGGGGCCTATGGCTACACCTTC.

This clonotype was seen only a few times. The rearrangement joins TRBV5-1 to TRBJ1-1; D remains ambiguous. Looked up from germline, CDR1 is SGHRS and CDR2 is YFSETQ. Trimming took off 1 base at V and 1 base at J, with 5 bases between the two ends. The CDR3 consists of 13 residues. The CDR3 DNA is TGCGCCAGCAGCTTGATCCCGAACACTGAAGCTTTCTTT. It codes for CASSLIPNTEAFF. Based on the CDR3 plus reference TRBV5-1 and TRBJ1-1, the full variable domain is KAGVTQTPRYLIKTRGQQVTLSCSPISGHRSVSWYQQTPGQGLQFLFEYFSETQRNKGNFPGRFSGRQFSNSRSEMNVSTLELGDSALYLCASSLIPNTEAFFGQGTRLTVV.

This clonotype showed up just a few times. This may stem from a read error, because a much larger clone lies one nucleotide away. The V gene is TRBV6-2 or TRBV6-3, the J gene TRBJ1-2; no firm D call. The germline V gene encodes CDR1 MNHEY and CDR2 SVGEGT. This CDR3 region has 12 residues. Trimming cost V 6 bases and J 4 bases, with 9 bases left between them. The CDR3 here is CASSPRVYGYTF. The CDR3 DNA follows: TGTGCCAGCAGCCCCCGGGTCTATGGCTACACCTTC.

This clonotype was observed a handful of times. V is TRBV6-1 and J is TRBJ1-5, with D perhaps matching TRBD1 (5 bases). V was pared by 7 bases and J by 3 bases, with 10 bases between. Per germline, CDR1 MNHNS and CDR2 SASEGT. The CDR3 covers 13 residues. The chain's CDR3 is CASTRAINQPQHF. The CDR3 region has the DNA TGTGCCAGCACCAGGGCTATCAATCAGCCCCAGCATTTT.

The chain employs TRBV29-1 and TRBJ2-6; 10 bases fit TRBD1. From germline, CDR1 is SQVTM and CDR2 ANQGSEA. The CDR3 runs to 17 residues. V dropped 5 bases and J dropped 3; count of bases not matched to a gene: 10. Here the CDR3 reads CSVSTGTGAVGANVLTF. The CDR3 DNA reads as TGCAGCGTTTCAACCGGGACAGGGGCGGTTGGGGCCAACGTCCTGACTTTC. The entire variable domain, with the rest obtained from reference TRBV29-1 and TRBJ2-6, is as follows: SAVISQKPSRDICQRGTSLTIQCQVDSQVTMMFWYRQQPGQSLTLIATANQGSEATYESGFVIDKFPISRPNLTFSTLTVSNMSPEDSSIYLCSVSTGTGAVGANVLTFGAGSRLTVL.

This clonotype was found a few times. V usage is TRBV28 and J usage is TRBJ2-6; no clear D. The germline V and J ends were trimmed by 6 bases and 4 bases, with 7 bases remaining between them. Germline lookup yields CDR1 MDHEN and CDR2 SYDVKM. The CDR3 is 13 amino acids. CDR3 coding DNA: TGTGCCAGCAGGCGCCAGGGGGCCAACGTCCTGACTTTC. This translates into CASRRQGANVLTF.

A few counts support this clonotype. The chain couples TRBV19 to TRBJ1-2; D might be TRBD1 (5 bases). V gave up 4 bases and J gave up 0 bases, with 12 bases separating them. Germline-derived CDR1 and CDR2 are LNHDA and SQIVND (reference sequence). The CDR3 is 15 residues long. The CDR3 sequence is CASSSQGRANYGYTF. CDR3 nucleotide sequence: TGTGCCAGTAGTAGCCAGGGCCGAGCTAACTATGGCTACACCTTC. The variable domain in full, completed from reference TRBV19 and TRBJ1-2, reads DGGITQSPKYLFRKEGQNVTLSCEQNLNHDAMYWYRQDPGQGLRLIYYSQIVNDFQKGDIAEGYSVSREKKESFPLTVTSAQKNPTAFYLCASSSQGRANYGYTFGSGTRLTVV.

This clonotype appeared a few times. V usage is TRBV12-3 or TRBV12-4 and J usage is TRBJ2-3, with D possibly TRBD2 on 5 matching bases. CDR3 size: 15 residues. V was clipped by 4 bases and J by 3 bases, with 14 bases between them. CDR3 region: CASSSQAVGTDTQYF. In DNA form, the CDR3 reads TGTGCCAGCAGTTCGCAAGCGGTTGGGACAGATACGCAGTATTTT.

The rearrangement joins TRBV2 to TRBJ2-7; possible D gene TRBD2, 5 bases. Germline V CDR1 and CDR2: SNHLY, FYNNEI. The V and J ends lost 5 bases and 3 bases respectively, with 8 bases between them. This CDR3 is built from 12 residues. The CDR3 is CASSPGNYEQYF. In nucleotides, the CDR3 is TGTGCCAGCAGTCCGGGAAACTACGAGCAGTACTTC.

The V call is TRBV4-1, the J call TRBJ2-6; D unclear. The germline V gene encodes CDR1 MGHRA and CDR2 YSYEKL. Trimming cost V 4 bases and J 0 bases, with 10 bases left between them. The CDR3 consists of 16 residues. DNA for the CDR3: TGCGCCAGCAGCCCGCAACACGTCTCTGGGGCCAACGTCCTGACTTTC. It encodes CASSPQHVSGANVLTF.

This clonotype has a handful of counts. CDR3 residues: CASSSEVTGVEQYF. The DNA of the CDR3 is TGCGCCAGCAGCTCAGAAGTCACAGGGGTCGAGCAGTACTTC. The rearrangement uses TRBV5-1 and TRBJ2-7, with 7 positions matching TRBD1. V trimming: 3 bases; J trimming: 6 bases; junction bases outside the gene matches: 9. CDR3 size: 14 residues. The germline V gene has CDR1 SGHRS and CDR2 YFSETQ.

This clonotype came up many times. This sequence joins TRBV5-1 and TRBJ1-3; D uncertain. This CDR3 spans 15 amino acids. Germline CDR1 SGHRS, CDR2 YFSETQ. Trimming cost V 0 bases and J 2 bases, with 9 bases left between them. The DNA for the CDR3 is TGCGCCAGCAGCTTGGGGCAGGCAACTGGAAACACCATATATTTT. Its protein is CASSLGQATGNTIYF.

This chain uses TRBV7-2 with TRBJ1-1; D gene uncertain. V lost 4 bases and J 14 bases, leaving 17 bases between the germline ends. Germline V gene lookup returns CDR1 SGHTA and CDR2 FQGNSA. This CDR3 region has 12 residues. The CDR3 is CASSSTAKPEFF. For the CDR3, the DNA is TGTGCCAGCAGCTCCACCGCGAAACCGGAGTTCTTT. The entire variable domain, with the rest obtained from reference TRBV7-2 and TRBJ1-1, is as follows: GAGVSQSPSNKVTEKGKDVELRCDPISGHTALYWYRQSLGQGLEFLIYFQGNSAPDKSGLPSDRFSAERTGGSVSTLTIQRTQQEDSAVYLCASSSTAKPEFFGQGTRLTVV.

This clonotype turned up a few times. The genes are TRBV19 and TRBJ2-6; D remains ambiguous. The CDR3 is 17 residues long. CDR1 is LNHDA, CDR2 SQIVND, per germline (reference sequence). Trimming stripped 4 bases from V and 1 base from J, with 14 bases between. The CDR3 coding sequence is TGTGCCAGTAGTAGAGCGTGGTTAGGTTCTGGGGCCAACGTCCTGACTTTC. Residues: CASSRAWLGSGANVLTF.